The rows below give T cell receptor beta chains drawn from one sample of a study of blood T cell repertoires in COVID-19. The data were produced by immunoSEQ multiplex PCR, yet TCRdb's version contains in-frame clones alone and is incomplete. The repertoire holds about 300,000 clones, with 85% to 90% as singletons. The specimen sequenced was peripheral blood. The receptor set was obtained from a man in his forties with acute or convalescent COVID-19. The CDR3 runs from the conserved cysteine through the conserved F or W.

15 TRBV5-6 CASSSPAYLRETQYF
13 TRBV27 CASSFIGVDEQYF
15 TRBV11-2 CASTPIPGYGNTIYF
15 TRBV2 CASSEARQGGSPLHF
13 TRBV27 CASRPRQLSPLHF
15 TRBV5-4 CASSPGQGGNSPLHF
12 TRBV11-1 CASSFYNNEQFF
13 TRBV13 CASSPDRGNTIYF
12 TRBV27 CASTDRGHEQYF
12 TRBV5-4 CASSLGEGVTTF
16 TRBV5-1 CASSPEGAGRSYGYTF
15 TRBV5-1 CASSLDRGSRYGYTF
16 TRBV12-5 CASGLPREIVRCEQYF
14 TRBV21-1 CASSSGARGYGYTF
14 TRBV5-1 CASGSDSHNSPLHF
11 TRBV7-2 CAQAPREEQYF
13 TRBV30 CAWSGQGVNEQYF
13 TRBV6-5 CTVQGNYSPEQYF
13 TRBV7-9 CASSRGRDTEAFF
15 TRBV5-1 CASSLGPAGNEKLFF
15 TRBV19 CASSSRDSPTDTQYF
13 TRBV7-2 CASSSGINYGYTF
17 TRBV4-1 CASSQALESYGHYEQYF
19 TRBV19 CASSGRDRGPVYSNQPQHF
17 TRBV27 CASSAGWGQGLSYEQYF
17 TRBV7-2 CASSSPRGQVGYNEQFF
15 TRBV10-3 CAISAGQGISNEQFF